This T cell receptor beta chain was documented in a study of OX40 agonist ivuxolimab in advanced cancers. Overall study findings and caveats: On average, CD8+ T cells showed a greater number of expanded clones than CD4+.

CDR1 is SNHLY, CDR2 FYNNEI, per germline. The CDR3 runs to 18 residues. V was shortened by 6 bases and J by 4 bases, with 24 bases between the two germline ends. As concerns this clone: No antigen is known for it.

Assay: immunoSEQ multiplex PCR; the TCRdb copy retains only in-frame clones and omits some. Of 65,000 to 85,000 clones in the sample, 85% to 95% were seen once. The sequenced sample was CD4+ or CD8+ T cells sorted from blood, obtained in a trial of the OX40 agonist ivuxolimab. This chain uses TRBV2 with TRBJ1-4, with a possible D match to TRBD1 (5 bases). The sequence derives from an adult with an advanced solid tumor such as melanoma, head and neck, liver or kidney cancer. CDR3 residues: CASSDTGLPLRGNEKLFF. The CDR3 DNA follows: TGTGCCAGCAGCGACACGGGACTCCCCCTAAGGGGTAATGAAAAACTGTTTTTT.